Reported below is one TCR beta chain. Germline lookup yields CDR1 SGHRS and CDR2 YFSETQ. CDR3 size: 15 residues. Every sample had a minimum of 6.5 million PBMCs isolated. The data originate from a study of blood T cells in healthy people across ages. For the second PCR, which ran for roughly 7 to 11 cycles, a sample-barcoded 5' primer and a J-beta primer mix were used. One entry per CDR3 protein results from TCRdb running MiXCR on the 5' RACE reads. This table holds around 870,000 distinct CDR3 sequences, less than 35% found once. The origin of this receptor is an elderly woman in good health. The chain links TRBV5-1 to TRBJ2-7; D is perhaps TRBD2 (6 bases). The J call could be wrong; TRBJ2-5 is a better fit for the DNA end. The sequenced sample was blood. CDR3 amino acids: CASSPTAGRGETQYF. CDR3 in DNA: TGCGCCAGCAGCCCTACCGCGGGACGGGGAGAGACCCAGTACTTC.